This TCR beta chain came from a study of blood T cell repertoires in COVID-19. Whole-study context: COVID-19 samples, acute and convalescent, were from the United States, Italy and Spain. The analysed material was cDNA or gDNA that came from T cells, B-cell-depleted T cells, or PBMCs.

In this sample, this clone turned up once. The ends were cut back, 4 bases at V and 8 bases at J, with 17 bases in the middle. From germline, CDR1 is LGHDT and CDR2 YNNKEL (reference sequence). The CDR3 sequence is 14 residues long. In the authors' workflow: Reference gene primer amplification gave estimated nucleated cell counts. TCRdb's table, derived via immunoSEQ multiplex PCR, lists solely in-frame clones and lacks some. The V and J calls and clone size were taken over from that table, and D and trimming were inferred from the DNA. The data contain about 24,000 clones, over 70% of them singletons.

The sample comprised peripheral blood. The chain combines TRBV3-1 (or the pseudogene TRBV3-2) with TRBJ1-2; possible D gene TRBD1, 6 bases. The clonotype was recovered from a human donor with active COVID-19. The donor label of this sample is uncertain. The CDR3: CASSPHRGAPGYTF. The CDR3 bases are TGTGCCAGCAGCCCCCACCGGGGGGCGCCAGGCTACACCTTC.